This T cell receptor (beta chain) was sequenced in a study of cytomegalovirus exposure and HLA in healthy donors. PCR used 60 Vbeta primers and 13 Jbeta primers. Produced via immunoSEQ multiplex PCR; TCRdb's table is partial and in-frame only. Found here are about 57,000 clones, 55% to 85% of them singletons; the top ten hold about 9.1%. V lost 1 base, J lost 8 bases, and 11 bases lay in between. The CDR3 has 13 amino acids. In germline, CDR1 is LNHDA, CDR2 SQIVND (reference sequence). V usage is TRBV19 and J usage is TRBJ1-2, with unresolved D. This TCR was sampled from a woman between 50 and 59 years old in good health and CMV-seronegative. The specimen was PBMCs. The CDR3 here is CASSIAGRGGYTF. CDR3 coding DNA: TGTGCCAGTAGTATAGCAGGCCGCGGGGGCTACACCTTC.